This entry lists 14 T cell receptor beta chains sequenced from one sample in a study of response to subunit inactivated influenza vaccine. From the RT-PCR reads, TCRdb called clonotypes with MiXCR, one entry per CDR3 protein. The sample has some 800,000 distinct CDR3 sequences, 21% seen once; the top ten hold roughly a tenth. The sample was PBMCs from blood, taken 5 days after vaccination. The receptors shown here come from a man aged 50 to 59 who received an inactivated influenza vaccine.

This chain joins TRBV6-1 and TRBJ2-7; 11 nucleotides line up with TRBD1. In germline, CDR1 is MNHNS, CDR2 SASEGT. The CDR3 is 14 residues long. Trimming at V came to 6 bases and at J to 3 bases, leaving 4 bases not matched to a gene. CDR3 bases: TGTGCCAGCAGGCTGGGGACAGGGGGCTACGAGCAGTACTTC. Residues: CASRLGTGGYEQYF.

This clonotype was detected a few times. The gene calls are TRBV7-6 and TRBJ1-1, with 7 bases that match TRBD1. Germline assignment: CDR1 SGHVS and CDR2 FNYEAQ. The V and J ends lost 1 base and 5 bases, in that order; junction bases with no gene match: 7. CDR3 length: 15 amino acids. This CDR3 is CASSLEEGGGTEAFF. The CDR3 region has the DNA TGTGCCAGCAGCTTAGAAGAAGGGGGCGGAACTGAAGCTTTCTTT.

This clonotype was observed a handful of times. This chain connects TRBV10-3 to TRBJ1-5, with 9 bases identical to TRBD1. Per the germline V gene, CDR1 is ENHRY and CDR2 is SYGVKD. This CDR3 spans 14 amino acids. V lost 5 bases and J lost 5; bases outside the gene matches: 4. DNA for the CDR3: TGTGCCATCAGTATGACAGGGGGGGATCAGCCCCAGCATTTT. It encodes CAISMTGGDQPQHF.

This clonotype was seen more than once but under ten times. This chain uses TRBV6-1 with TRBJ2-7, with TRBD2 matching over 11 bases. Germline values: CDR1 MNHNS, CDR2 SASEGT. The length of the CDR3 is 13 residues. Trimming removed 10 bases from V and 9 bases from J; junction bases left unmatched: 11. CDR3 residues: CATRVGGLAAQYF. CDR3 DNA sequence: TGTGCCACCCGAGTGGGGGGACTAGCGGCGCAGTACTTC.

V and J are TRBV6-2 or TRBV6-3 and TRBJ1-5; 8 positions match TRBD1. V trimming: 7 bases; J trimming: 6 bases; junction bases outside the gene matches: 8. This CDR3 is 14 amino acids long. Germline-derived CDR1 and CDR2 are MNHEY and SVGEGT. This CDR3 reads CASKKTGESQPQHF. As DNA, the CDR3 is TGTGCCAGCAAGAAGACAGGGGAAAGTCAGCCCCAGCATTTT.

This clonotype appeared a few times. This rearrangement joins TRBV5-1 to TRBJ2-1, with D possibly matching TRBD2 (5 bases). From germline, CDR1 is SGHRS and CDR2 YFSETQ. CDR3 length equals 11 residues. V dropped 4 bases and J dropped 15 bases, with 14 bases sitting between them. CDR3 DNA: TGCGCCAGCAGCCGCACTAGGGTGAGGTTCTTC. Translation: CASSRTRVRFF.

This clonotype turned up a few times. The V call is TRBV29-1, the J call TRBJ2-1, with 9 bases identical to TRBD1. CDR1 and CDR2 from the germline V gene are SQVTM and ANQGSEA. With 5 bases clipped from V and 3 bases from J, the junction kept 5 bases outside the gene matches. This CDR3 contains 14 residues. In nucleotides, the CDR3 is TGCAGCGTTTCGGACAGGGGAATCTACAATGAGCAGTTCTTC. Its protein is CSVSDRGIYNEQFF.

The chain joins TRBV6-2 or TRBV6-3 to TRBJ2-1, with 13 bases matching TRBD2. From germline, CDR1 is MNHEY and CDR2 SVGEGT. The CDR3 has 16 amino acids. The V segment lost 5 bases and the J segment 10 bases; nucleotides outside the gene matches: 11. The CDR3 bases are TGTGCCAGCAGTCCAACGGGACTAGCGGGATCCGGGGAGCAGTTCTTC. Translated, it gives CASSPTGLAGSGEQFF.

This clonotype was seen a handful of times. The chain recombines TRBV10-3 with TRBJ2-3, with 7 bases identical to TRBD2. The CDR3 runs to 15 residues. The trim removed 6 bases at V and 2 bases at J, leaving 8 bases unmatched. Germline V gene sequence: CDR1 ENHRY, CDR2 SYGVKD. Here the CDR3 reads CAIRSSAGATDTQYF. For the CDR3, the DNA is TGTGCCATCAGATCTTCGGCGGGAGCCACAGATACGCAGTATTTT.

This clonotype was observed a few times. This chain joins TRBV18 and TRBJ2-1, with 12 nucleotides matching TRBD1. CDR3 length: 20 amino acids. V lost 2 bases and J lost 4; bases outside the gene matches: 15. The V gene's germline CDR1 is KGHSH and CDR2 LQKENI. CDR3 DNA sequence: TGTGCCAGCTCACCAACCTCCGGGACAGGGGGCGAAGTGGGTTACAATGAGCAGTTCTTC. Translation gives CASSPTSGTGGEVGYNEQFF.

The chain uses TRBV28 and TRBJ2-1; TRBD2 agrees at 8 bases. The CDR3 runs to 14 residues. Germline CDR1 MDHEN, CDR2 SYDVKM. Trimming cost V 4 bases and J 9 bases; bases outside gene matches: 8. This CDR3 reads CASSSPGGASEQFF. The DNA for the CDR3 is TGTGCCAGCAGTTCCCCCGGGGGGGCCTCTGAGCAGTTCTTC. Variable domain in full (rest from reference TRBV28 and TRBJ2-1): DVKVTQSSRYLVKRTGEKVFLECVQDMDHENMFWYRQDPGLGLRLIYFSYDVKMKEKGDIPEGYSVSREKKERFSLILESASTNQTSMYLCASSSPGGASEQFFGPGTRLTVL.

The CDR3 bases are TGTGCCACCAGCAGAGGACTAGCGGGGGCTAATGAGCAGTTCTTC. Translated, it gives CATSRGLAGANEQFF. V is TRBV15 and J is TRBJ2-1, with 12 bases aligning to TRBD2. CDR1 LNHNV and CDR2 YYDKDF come from the germline V gene (reference sequence). This CDR3 is 15 amino acids long. Trimming cost V 1 base and J 7 bases; bases outside gene matches: 2. Supplemented by reference TRBV15 and TRBJ2-1, the full variable domain reads DAMVIQNPRYQVTQFGKPVTLSCSQTLNHNVMYWYQQKSSQAPKLLFHYYDKDFNNEADTPDNFQSRRPNTSFCFLDIRSPGLGDTAMYLCATSRGLAGANEQFFGPGTRLTVL.

The chain joins TRBV5-1 to TRBJ2-7, with D perhaps TRBD1 or TRBD2 (5 bases each). This CDR3 contains 14 residues. From germline, CDR1 is SGHRS and CDR2 YFSETQ. The germline V and J ends were trimmed by 7 bases and 0 bases, with 14 bases remaining between them. The CDR3 DNA sequence: TGCGCCAGCCGTCGAGGGGACGACTCCTACGAGCAGTACTTC. This sequence encodes CASRRGDDSYEQYF.

In its sample, this clonotype was seen a few times. The gene calls are TRBV5-1 and TRBJ1-1; D is undetermined. Trimming left V 4 bases short and J 1 base short, with 11 bases between. The V gene's germline CDR1 is SGHRS and CDR2 YFSETQ. This CDR3 spans 14 amino acids. The CDR3 nucleotides read TGCGCCAGCAGCCGTATGGCCGGGAACACTGAAGCTTTCTTT. This codes for CASSRMAGNTEAFF.